The 28 T cell receptor beta chains presented below share a single source sample, sequenced in a study of T cells after yellow fever vaccination. TCRdb processed the 5' RACE reads anew with MiXCR; each CDR3 protein has one entry. The sample consists of roughly 350,000 distinct CDR3 sequences, 4.1% of them appearing once. Here the sequenced sample was PBMCs, taken 5 days after the yellow fever booster vaccination. The receptors come from a man aged 18-30 years who received the YFV17D yellow fever vaccine.

The sample holds a few counts of this clonotype. This sequence joins TRBV3-1 and TRBJ2-2; 12 bases line up with TRBD1. The CDR3 is made up of 18 amino acids. Germline V gene sequence: CDR1 LGHDT, CDR2 YNNKEL (reference sequence). V lost 4 bases, J lost 4 bases, and 10 bases stayed unmatched. The CDR3 sequence is CASSRGWGQGAITGELFF. In DNA, the CDR3 is TGTGCCAGCAGCCGGGGATGGGGACAGGGGGCAATCACCGGGGAGCTGTTTTTT. The whole variable domain, remainder taken from reference TRBV3-1 and TRBJ2-2, is DTAVSQTPKYLVTQMGNDKSIKCEQNLGHDTMYWYKQDSKKFLKIMFSYNNKELIINETVPNRFSPKSPDKAHLNLHINSLELGDSAVYFCASSRGWGQGAITGELFFGEGSRLTVL.

This clonotype occurred many times. This sequence joins TRBV5-1 and TRBJ2-1, with unresolved D. The V and J ends lost 0 bases and 9 bases respectively, with 7 bases between them. The germline V gene encodes CDR1 SGHRS and CDR2 YFSETQ. This CDR3 has 12 residues. This chain's CDR3 is CASSLVGSEQFF. The CDR3 nucleotides read TGCGCCAGCAGCTTGGTAGGAAGTGAGCAGTTCTTC.

The genes are TRBV10-3 and TRBJ2-7, with 11 bases aligning to TRBD1. The junction had 9 bases not matched to a gene; V was cut back by 2 bases and J by 9 bases. Germline V gives CDR1 ENHRY, CDR2 SYGVKD. CDR3 length: 15 residues. CDR3 in amino acids: CAISEQLAGTGGQYV. The CDR3 DNA reads as TGTGCCATCAGTGAGCAGCTAGCGGGGACAGGGGGGCAGTACGTC.

This chain joins TRBV4-3 and TRBJ2-3, with TRBD2 identical over 10 bases. V trimming: 2 bases; J trimming: 6 bases; junction bases outside the gene matches: 8. The CDR3 runs 16 residues. Germline CDR1 and CDR2: LGHNA and YSLEER. The CDR3 spells CASSQKNLAGADTQYF. The CDR3 DNA reads as TGCGCCAGCAGCCAAAAGAATCTAGCGGGGGCGGATACGCAGTATTTT.

This clonotype was detected many times. This chain uses TRBV20-1 with TRBJ2-7; tentatively, D is TRBD2 (5 bases). CDR3 length: 11 residues. Trimming took 4 bases from V and 7 from J, leaving 11 bases between them. The V gene's germline CDR1 is DFQATT and CDR2 SNEGSKA (reference sequence). Written as DNA, the CDR3 is TGCAGTGCTAAATTTACGGGAGAGCAGTACTTC. Amino acids: CSAKFTGEQYF.

This clonotype was observed a handful of times. The rearrangement uses TRBV7-2 and TRBJ2-3; 11 nucleotides align to TRBD2. From germline, CDR1 is SGHTA and CDR2 FQGNSA. This CDR3 contains 17 residues. Losses at the gene ends were 3 bases for V and 1 base for J; bases not matched to a gene: 6. In nucleotides, the CDR3 is TGTGCCAGCAGCTTGGTAGCGGGGGGGCTGGGCACAGATACGCAGTATTTT. Residues: CASSLVAGGLGTDTQYF.

This clonotype was detected only a few times. The chain's CDR3 is CASSSGDRLNTGELFF. The CDR3 DNA is TGTGCCAGCAGTTCCGGGGACAGGCTGAACACCGGGGAGCTGTTTTTT. The chain combines TRBV12-3 or TRBV12-4 with TRBJ2-2, with TRBD1 identical over 8 bases. The CDR3 spans 16 residues. V gave up 4 bases and J gave up 1 base; unmatched junction bases: 5.

This clonotype was found many times. The chain joins TRBV15 to TRBJ1-6; no definite D call. Trimming stripped 1 base from V and 5 bases from J, with 12 bases between. CDR3 length equals 16 residues. Per the germline V gene, CDR1 is LNHNV and CDR2 is YYDKDF (reference sequence). The CDR3 reads CATSRAPRRDNSPLHF. CDR3 sequence (DNA): TGTGCCACCAGCAGAGCTCCGAGACGGGATAATTCACCCCTCCACTTT.

This clonotype was counted only a few times. The chain carries TRBV27 and TRBJ1-2, with 8 bases fitting TRBD1. CDR1 is MNHEY, CDR2 SMNVEV, per germline (reference sequence). The ends lost 6 bases at V and 5 bases at J; junction bases unmatched: 8. CDR3 length: 14 residues. In nucleotides, the CDR3 is TGTGCCAGCAGCTCCGGGACAGGTGGATATGGCTACACCTTC. Encoded protein: CASSSGTGGYGYTF.

At least ten counts were recorded for this clonotype. The J gene is TRBJ2-1, the V gene TRBV4-1, with D maybe TRBD2 (5 bases). The germline V gene encodes CDR1 MGHRA and CDR2 YSYEKL. V was clipped by 1 base and J by 8 bases, with 21 bases between them. This CDR3 has 17 amino acids. The CDR3 reads CASSQGAFRAGVDEQFF. Written as DNA, the CDR3 is TGCGCCAGCAGCCAAGGAGCATTCCGCGCGGGTGTCGATGAGCAGTTCTTC.

This clonotype came up a few times. The V and J genes are TRBV20-1 and TRBJ2-2; D ambiguous. CDR1 is DFQATT, CDR2 SNEGSKA, per germline (reference sequence). Trimming stripped 5 bases from V and 1 base from J, with 5 bases between. This CDR3 has 12 amino acids. CDR3 sequence: CSAAGNTGELFF. DNA for the CDR3: TGCAGTGCTGCAGGGAACACCGGGGAGCTGTTTTTT.

This clonotype turned up a few times. This chain links TRBV7-6 with TRBJ2-1; possible D gene TRBD2, 6 bases. CDR1 is SGHVS, CDR2 FNYEAQ, per germline. V gave up 1 base and J gave up 0 bases, with 13 bases separating them. This CDR3 comprises 17 residues. CDR3 in DNA: TGTGCCAGCAGCTTAGTTTCTGGGGGGAGCTCCTACAATGAGCAGTTCTTC. Residues: CASSLVSGGSSYNEQFF.

There are a few counts of this clonotype. This chain's CDR3 is CASSYSGASYSNYGYTF. CDR3 nucleotides: TGTGCCAGCAGTTACTCCGGGGCCTCGTATTCCAACTATGGCTACACCTTC. The rearrangement links TRBV6-5 to TRBJ1-2, with D possibly TRBD1 on 5 matching bases. Trimming shortened V by 0 bases and J by 2 bases, and 16 bases separated the two germline ends. Germline V gives CDR1 MNHEY, CDR2 SVGAGI. The CDR3 loop spans 17 amino acids.

CDR3 region: CASSLIGVRTEKLFF. CDR3 DNA sequence: TGTGCCAGCAGTTTGATAGGGGTGAGGACGGAAAAACTGTTTTTT. The chain combines TRBV28 with TRBJ1-4, with a possible D match to TRBD1 (5 bases). The germline V gene has CDR1 MDHEN and CDR2 SYDVKM. V dropped 3 bases and J dropped 8 bases, with 16 bases sitting between them. This CDR3 spans 15 amino acids.

The rearrangement joins TRBV5-1 to TRBJ2-3, with a tentative D call TRBD2 (5 bases). CDR3 length: 15 residues. The V gene lost 4 bases and the J gene lost 3 bases, with 15 bases spanning the gap. Germline loops: CDR1 SGHRS, CDR2 YFSETQ. The CDR3 coding sequence is TGCGCCAGCAGCATAAAGGGAGAATGGACAGATACGCAGTATTTT. Residues: CASSIKGEWTDTQYF.

The V and J genes are TRBV11-2 and TRBJ2-1, with D unresolved. Trimming shortened V by 5 bases and J by 8 bases, and 10 bases separated the two germline ends. CDR1 and CDR2 (germline): SGHAT, FQNNGV. The CDR3 runs 12 residues. The CDR3 sequence: CASSERVDEQFF. CDR3 bases: TGTGCCAGCAGCGAGAGAGTCGATGAGCAGTTCTTC. Full variable domain (missing parts from reference TRBV11-2 and TRBJ2-1): EAGVAQSPRYKIIEKRQSVAFWCNPISGHATLYWYQQILGQGPKLLIQFQNNGVVDDSQLPKDRFSAERLKGVDSTLKIQPAKLEDSAVYLCASSERVDEQFFGPGTRLTVL.

The V call is TRBV3-1, the J call TRBJ2-3; TRBD2 is a possible D gene (6 bases). CDR1 and CDR2 (germline): LGHDT, YNNKEL (reference sequence). This CDR3 is 15 amino acids long. V lost 4 bases to trimming and J lost 0 bases, with 11 bases between them. CDR3 amino acids: CASSRRGSSTDTQYF. The CDR3 coding sequence is TGTGCCAGCAGCCGGCGGGGTTCTAGCACAGATACGCAGTATTTT.

There are a few counts of this clonotype. The chain has TRBV9 and TRBJ2-3; D is unclear. V was clipped by 1 base and J by 2 bases, with 11 bases between them. Per germline, CDR1 SGDLS and CDR2 YYNGEE. The CDR3 has 15 amino acids. The CDR3 DNA is TGTGCCAGCAGCGTACGCAGCGATCCCACAGATACGCAGTATTTT. Its translation: CASSVRSDPTDTQYF.

This clonotype was picked up a small number of times. CDR3 sequence: CASRDRPLANTGELFF. The CDR3 DNA is TGTGCCAGCAGGGACAGGCCCCTAGCGAACACCGGGGAGCTGTTTTTT. The rearrangement joins TRBV6-2 or TRBV6-3 to TRBJ2-2; 7 nucleotides agree with TRBD1. The CDR3 runs to 16 residues. Germline V gives CDR1 MNHEY, CDR2 SVGEGT. J gave up 0 bases and V 6 bases, and 7 bases lay outside the gene matches.

The CDR3 loop reads CSVWVRENTEAFF. The CDR3 region has the DNA TGCAGCGTTTGGGTCAGGGAGAACACTGAAGCTTTCTTT. The chain has TRBV29-1 and TRBJ1-1; D is perhaps TRBD1 (5 bases). The CDR3 length is 13 residues. Germline V CDR1 and CDR2: SQVTM, ANQGSEA. V was shortened by 5 bases and J by 1 base, with 11 bases between the two germline ends. Complete variable domain (other parts from reference TRBV29-1 and TRBJ1-1): SAVISQKPSRDICQRGTSLTIQCQVDSQVTMMFWYRQQPGQSLTLIATANQGSEATYESGFVIDKFPISRPNLTFSTLTVSNMSPEDSSIYLCSVWVRENTEAFFGQGTRLTVV.

This clonotype was seen a few times. This chain connects TRBV10-3 to TRBJ2-2, with D perhaps matching TRBD2 (6 bases). With 7 bases removed from V and 3 bases from J, the gap between germline ends came to 18 bases. CDR3 length: 16 amino acids. Per germline, CDR1 ENHRY and CDR2 SYGVKD. The CDR3 DNA follows: TGTGCCATCACCCCCAGTGGTTGGGGGGACACCGGGGAGCTGTTTTTT. Translating gives CAITPSGWGDTGELFF.

At least ten counts were recorded for this clonotype. The rearrangement uses TRBV25-1 and TRBJ1-1; 9 nucleotides agree with TRBD1. Germline-derived CDR1 and CDR2 are MGHDK and SYGVNS. This CDR3 is built from 13 residues. J lost 5 bases, V lost 10 bases, and 8 bases had no gene match. Here the CDR3 reads CATQGTGSTEAFF. The CDR3 bases are TGTGCCACCCAGGGGACAGGGAGTACTGAAGCTTTCTTT.

The chain uses TRBV5-1 and TRBJ1-4, with TRBD1 matching over 8 bases. Germline assignment: CDR1 SGHRS and CDR2 YFSETQ. The length of the CDR3 is 14 residues. V was clipped by 5 bases and J by 8 bases; unmatched bases: 8. In nucleotides, the CDR3 is TGCGCCAGCAGACCGGACAGGGAAGGAGAAAAACTGTTTTTT. Protein product: CASRPDREGEKLFF.

This clonotype was recorded a few times. The chain uses TRBV7-2 and TRBJ2-1, with D possibly being TRBD2 (5 bases). From germline, CDR1 is SGHTA and CDR2 FQGNSA. V was cut by 6 bases and J by 6 bases, with 9 bases left in between. The CDR3 consists of 12 residues. CDR3 sequence (DNA): TGTGCCAGCAGATTTCTAGCCAATGAGCAGTTCTTC. Translated: CASRFLANEQFF.

The chain is built from TRBV18 and TRBJ1-6; D is uncertain. CDR1 is KGHSH, CDR2 LQKENI, per germline. This CDR3 spans 15 amino acids. V lost 3 bases to trimming and J lost 7 bases, with 13 bases between them. CDR3 residues: CASSPPRTPNSPLHF. The CDR3 nucleotides read TGTGCCAGCTCACCTCCCAGGACGCCCAATTCACCCCTCCACTTT.

This clonotype was seen a handful of times. The chain uses TRBV20-1 and TRBJ2-4, with 8 nucleotides matching TRBD1. The germline V gene has CDR1 DFQATT and CDR2 SNEGSKA (reference sequence). The CDR3 runs to 17 residues. The V segment lost 2 bases and the J segment 2 bases; nucleotides outside the gene matches: 11. CDR3: CSARLEFGQGTKNIQYF. The CDR3 nucleotides read TGCAGTGCTAGACTTGAATTCGGACAGGGAACCAAAAACATTCAGTACTTC.

This clonotype occurred many times. The V gene is TRBV20-1, the J gene TRBJ1-4; D uncertain. Trimming cost V 0 bases and J 3 bases, with 11 bases left between them. This CDR3 spans 15 amino acids. Looked up from germline, CDR1 is DFQATT and CDR2 is SNEGSKA (reference sequence). The CDR3 DNA follows: TGCAGTGCTAGAGATCCGACTAAGTCTAATGAAAAACTGTTTTTT. Its protein product is CSARDPTKSNEKLFF.

In this sample, this clonotype turned up a few times. The chain is built from TRBV2 and TRBJ2-7; 8 nucleotides align to TRBD1. Germline V gene lookup returns CDR1 SNHLY and CDR2 FYNNEI. V dropped 6 bases and J dropped 5; count of bases not matched to a gene: 3. The length of the CDR3 is 12 residues. The DNA for the CDR3 is TGTGCCAGCAGGTCAGGGGGCCACGAGCAGTACTTC. Translated: CASRSGGHEQYF.